These 2 T cell receptor beta chains were all obtained from the same sample, sequenced in a study of T cell repertoires in cytomegalovirus infection. MiXCR, applied by TCRdb to the reads, yields one record per CDR3 protein. The top ten hold approximately 30% of the sample, which has under 200,000 distinct CDR3 sequences, 25% to 30% seen once. Source material: PBMCs. These receptors came from a human donor in good health (CMV status not recorded). Some clones in this sample may be carry-over from other donors' samples.

This clonotype was recorded a few times. This rearrangement joins TRBV7-2 to TRBJ1-1, with 7 bases identical to TRBD1. Germline values: CDR1 SGHTA, CDR2 FQGNSA. V was clipped by 5 bases and J by 13 bases; unmatched bases: 10. The CDR3 is 12 amino acids. In nucleotides, the CDR3 is TGTGCCAGCAGCAACCGACAGGGTGTGGGTTTCTTT. Its protein is CASSNRQGVGFF.

This clonotype was recorded a few times. The rearrangement links TRBV7-2 to TRBJ1-1; the D gene is possibly TRBD1 (5 bases). Germline V gene lookup returns CDR1 SGHTA and CDR2 FQGNSA. V was clipped by 5 bases and J by 4 bases, with 11 bases between them. The CDR3 covers 13 residues. The CDR3 reads CASSLRGVTEAFF. In DNA form, the CDR3 reads TGTGCCAGCAGCCTGCGGGGGGTCACTGAAGCTTTCTTT.